These T cell receptor beta chains were read from a single sample in a study of control samples from healthy donors and cancer patients. Only in-frame clones appear in the TCRdb table, and some are missing; sequencing was by immunoSEQ multiplex PCR. This sample has 120,000 or so clones, with 70% to 90% found just once. Sequencing used blood. The origin of the receptors is a man in his fifties in good health. The CDR3 runs from the conserved cysteine through the conserved F or W. D genes are given only for firm matches. Expanded clones are given a class, and other clones once, few, many or no size at all.

v_gene: TRBV19
abundance: NA
j_gene: TRBJ2-7
d_gene: TRBD1
CDR3aa: CASSVGQGGYEQYF
CDR3nt: TGTGCCAGTAGTGTGGGACAGGGGGGATACGAGCAGTACTTC

v_gene: TRBV5-6
abundance: NA
j_gene: TRBJ2-2
d_gene: NA
CDR3aa: CASSSTGTSANTGELFF
CDR3nt: TGTGCCAGCAGTTCCACGGGGACCTCTGCGAACACCGGGGAGCTGTTTTTT

v_gene: TRBV7-6
abundance: NA
j_gene: TRBJ2-3
d_gene: TRBD2
CDR3aa: CASSRTSGGADTQYF
CDR3nt: TGTGCCAGCAGCCGGACTAGCGGGGGGGCAGATACGCAGTATTTT

v_gene: TRBV18
abundance: NA
j_gene: TRBJ1-1
d_gene: NA
CDR3aa: CASSPPGLKGTEAFF
CDR3nt: TGTGCCAGCTCACCACCAGGTCTGAAGGGCACTGAAGCTTTCTTT

v_gene: TRBV11-2
abundance: NA
j_gene: TRBJ1-1
d_gene: NA
CDR3aa: CASRGQPNTEAFF
CDR3nt: TGTGCCAGCAGAGGACAACCGAACACTGAAGCTTTCTTT

v_gene: TRBV10-3
abundance: NA
j_gene: TRBJ1-2
d_gene: TRBD1
CDR3aa: CAISESGTGGDGYTF
CDR3nt: TGTGCCATCAGTGAGTCAGGGACAGGGGGCGACGGCTACACCTTC

v_gene: TRBV18
abundance: NA
j_gene: TRBJ1-2
d_gene: TRBD1
CDR3aa: CASSPVGQGLIYGYTF
CDR3nt: TGTGCCAGCTCACCAGTCGGACAGGGCCTAATCTATGGCTACACCTTC

v_gene: TRBV6-5
abundance: few
j_gene: TRBJ1-1
d_gene: NA
CDR3aa: CASSYSGVAQNTEAFF
CDR3nt: TGTGCCAGCAGTTACTCGGGGGTCGCCCAGAACACTGAAGCTTTCTTT

v_gene: TRBV7-9
abundance: few
j_gene: TRBJ1-1
d_gene: TRBD1
CDR3aa: CASSSTGSTEAFF
CDR3nt: TGTGCCAGCAGTTCGACAGGGAGCACTGAAGCTTTCTTT

v_gene: TRBV13
abundance: NA
j_gene: TRBJ2-3
d_gene: NA
CDR3aa: CASSIGQPGTDTQYF
CDR3nt: TGTGCCAGCAGCATCGGACAGCCGGGTACAGATACGCAGTATTTT

v_gene: TRBV16
abundance: NA
j_gene: TRBJ2-7
d_gene: TRBD1
CDR3aa: CASSRPGQGNEQYF
CDR3nt: TGTGCCAGCAGCCGACCGGGACAGGGCAACGAGCAGTACTTC

v_gene: TRBV6-5
abundance: once
j_gene: TRBJ2-3
d_gene: TRBD2
CDR3aa: CASRETSDGTDTQYF
CDR3nt: TGTGCCAGCAGGGAGACTAGCGATGGCACAGATACGCAGTATTTT

v_gene: TRBV2
abundance: NA
j_gene: TRBJ1-1
d_gene: NA
CDR3aa: CASRGSPGVTEAFF
CDR3nt: TGTGCCAGCAGGGGGTCTCCAGGGGTCACTGAAGCTTTCTTT

v_gene: TRBV6-5
abundance: NA
j_gene: TRBJ1-2
d_gene: TRBD1
CDR3aa: CASGSIGVTGGGYTF
CDR3nt: TGTGCCAGCGGATCAATAGGGGTGACAGGGGGCGGCTACACCTTC

v_gene: TRBV4-3
abundance: NA
j_gene: TRBJ1-2
d_gene: TRBD1
CDR3aa: CASRVNRGNYGYTF
CDR3nt: TGCGCCAGCAGGGTCAACAGGGGCAACTATGGCTACACCTTC

v_gene: TRBV18
abundance: NA
j_gene: TRBJ1-1
d_gene: NA
CDR3aa: CASSLGATPNTEAFF
CDR3nt: TGTGCCAGCTCACTCGGGGCCACACCCAACACTGAAGCTTTCTTT

v_gene: TRBV6-2/TRBV6-3
abundance: NA
j_gene: TRBJ1-1
d_gene: NA
CDR3aa: CASSYSGARTEAFF
CDR3nt: TGTGCCAGCAGTTATTCCGGGGCTCGCACTGAAGCTTTCTTT

v_gene: TRBV3-1/TRBV3-2
abundance: NA
j_gene: TRBJ2-2
d_gene: NA
CDR3aa: CASSQGARAVGELFF
CDR3nt: TGTGCCAGCAGCCAGGGGGCAAGGGCGGTAGGGGAGCTGTTTTTT

v_gene: TRBV9
abundance: NA
j_gene: TRBJ1-2
d_gene: NA
CDR3aa: CASSVASPNYGYTF
CDR3nt: TGTGCCAGCAGCGTAGCCAGCCCCAACTATGGCTACACCTTC

v_gene: TRBV6-5
abundance: NA
j_gene: TRBJ2-2
d_gene: TRBD2
CDR3aa: CATFRAGGFTGELFF
CDR3nt: TGTGCCACCTTTAGAGCGGGGGGGTTTACCGGGGAGCTGTTTTTT

v_gene: TRBV19
abundance: NA
j_gene: TRBJ1-2
d_gene: TRBD1
CDR3aa: CASSIGGDSYGYTF
CDR3nt: TGTGCCAGTAGTATTGGCGGGGACAGCTATGGCTACACCTTC

v_gene: TRBV5-1
abundance: NA
j_gene: TRBJ1-4
d_gene: NA
CDR3aa: CASSLVRGTNEKLFF
CDR3nt: TGCGCCAGCAGCTTGGTGCGGGGAACTAATGAAAAACTGTTTTTT

v_gene: TRBV12-3/TRBV12-4
abundance: NA
j_gene: TRBJ2-1
d_gene: NA
CDR3aa: CASSYREDEQFF
CDR3nt: TGTGCCAGCAGTTACAGGGAGGATGAGCAGTTCTTC